What follows are 22 T cell receptor beta chains derived from one specimen sequenced in a study of T cells in Graves' hyperthyroidism and ophthalmopathy. Amplification of TCR beta CDR3 regions was performed using RNA transcripts as template. During a first-round RT-PCR of the TCR CDR3, the HTBI primer set was used. TCRdb processed the multiplex PCR reads anew with MiXCR; each CDR3 protein has one entry. Seen here are roughly 700,000 distinct CDR3 sequences, approximately 15% observed once, and the top ten hold roughly a sixth. The sequenced sample consisted of blood. The receptors were sampled from a man aged 45-65 years with Graves' hyperthyroidism.

This clonotype was seen at least ten times. V is TRBV10-3 and J is TRBJ2-3; maybe TRBD1 (6 bases). Per germline, CDR1 ENHRY and CDR2 SYGVKD. CDR3 length equals 14 residues. Trimming shortened V by 8 bases and J by 0 bases, and 12 bases separated the two germline ends. The CDR3: CAIQDSTSTDTQYF. The CDR3, as DNA: TGTGCCATCCAGGACAGTACTAGCACAGATACGCAGTATTTT.

This clonotype was observed a few times. The CDR3 region has the DNA TGTGCCAGCAGCTTAGTGGCTGGCGGAAACTACAATGAGCAGTTCTTC. Its protein is CASSLVAGGNYNEQFF. The chain uses TRBV7-6 and TRBJ2-1, with D unresolved. Germline assignment: CDR1 SGHVS and CDR2 FNYEAQ. The CDR3 covers 16 residues. Between the trimmed V and J ends, which lost 1 base and 3 bases, there was a span of 13 bases.

At least ten counts were recorded for this clonotype. The V gene is TRBV6-2 or TRBV6-3, the J gene TRBJ2-5, with 8 bases aligning to TRBD2. V lost 2 bases and J lost 2; bases outside the gene matches: 10. The CDR3 is 17 residues long. The germline CDR1 and CDR2 sequences are MNHEY and SVGEGT. The CDR3 DNA reads TGTGCCAGCAGTTACCCAGGACTAGCAAGGACTCAAGAGACCCAGTACTTC. Its protein product is CASSYPGLARTQETQYF.

This clonotype was detected many times. An end of the junction differs from the germline gene, which may be a read error. The V and J genes are TRBV16 and TRBJ1-2; the D is unclear. The CDR3 extends over 16 amino acids. Germline assignment: CDR1 KGHSY and CDR2 FQNENV. The chain's CDR3 is CASTQLGMSHNYGYTF. CDR3 nucleotide sequence: TGTGCCAGCACCCAACTGGGGATGTCCCACAACTATGGCTACACCTTC.

Turning to this clonotype: A much more abundant neighbour one base away suggests this may be a read error. The chain recombines TRBV6-2 or TRBV6-3 with TRBJ1-2, with D maybe TRBD1 (6 bases). This CDR3 spans 15 amino acids. The V gene's germline CDR1 is MNHEY and CDR2 SVGEGT. DNA of the CDR3: TGTGCCAGCAATTACTACAGGGATGAAAACTATGGCTACACCTTC. It specifies CASNYYRDENYGYTF.

This clonotype was counted once. The missing conserved phenylalanine or tryptophan at the end of this CDR3 makes a read error likely. The chain has TRBV7-2 and TRBJ2-2; no firm D call. The CDR3 extends over 14 amino acids. CDR1 SGHTA and CDR2 FQGNSA come from the germline V gene. Trimming removed 0 bases at V and 1 base at J, with 3 bases between. CDR3 sequence reads: CASSLARNTGELFS. The DNA of the CDR3 is TGTGCCAGCAGCTTAGCGCGGAACACCGGGGAGCTGTTTTCT.

This clonotype was seen repeatedly, ten times or more. The V and J genes are TRBV2 and TRBJ2-7; 9 bases are shared with TRBD2. This CDR3 is 15 amino acids long. V was pared by 1 base and J by 6 bases, with 7 bases of the junction left unmatched. Germline values: CDR1 SNHLY, CDR2 FYNNEI. The CDR3 nucleotides are TGTGCCAGCAGTGAAGTAGGCGGGAGGGCGGGCGAGCAGTACTTC. It encodes CASSEVGGRAGEQYF.

This clonotype came up many times. V is TRBV19 and J is TRBJ1-6, with TRBD1 matching 9 bases. This CDR3 contains 14 residues. Germline V lookup: CDR1 LNHDA, CDR2 SQIVND (reference sequence). The J segment lost 17 bases and the V segment lost 6 bases, leaving 14 bases of the junction unmatched. The CDR3 protein is CASRPQGAKPDFHF. CDR3 in DNA: TGTGCCAGTAGGCCACAGGGGGCCAAGCCTGACTTCCACTTT.

In its sample, this clonotype was seen many times. V is TRBV5-1 and J is TRBJ1-2; D uncertain. The germline V and J ends were trimmed by 2 bases and 8 bases, with 10 bases remaining between them. Germline CDR1 and CDR2: SGHRS and YFSETQ. The CDR3 has 12 amino acids. CDR3 DNA sequence: TGCGCCAGCAGCTTAGGTTCCGACGGCTACACCTTC. Encoded protein: CASSLGSDGYTF.

This clonotype was seen many times. The chain combines TRBV11-1 with TRBJ2-3, with 8 bases identical to TRBD1. Germline trimming cut 5 bases from V and 2 bases from J; bases unmatched to any gene: 3. Germline CDR1 SGHAT, CDR2 FQDESV (reference sequence). CDR3 length: 14 amino acids. The CDR3 DNA reads as TGTGCCAGCAGCCGGGACAGGACCACAGATACGCAGTATTTT. Translated, it gives CASSRDRTTDTQYF.

This clonotype has only one observation. A read error is possible here, since a much larger clone lies one base away. This rearrangement joins TRBV19 to TRBJ1-2, with D uncertain. V lost 0 bases and J 0 bases, leaving 2 bases between the germline ends. This CDR3 is 13 amino acids long. Germline lookup yields CDR1 LNHDA and CDR2 SQIVND (reference sequence). In DNA, the CDR3 is TGTGCCAGTAGTATAGAAGCTAACTATGGCTACACCTTC. Protein: CASSIEANYGYTF.

This clonotype was counted only a few times. The chain joins TRBV3-1 to TRBJ1-1, with D hard to call. With 5 bases removed from V and 4 bases from J, the gap between germline ends came to 11 bases. This CDR3 comprises 13 residues. CDR1 and CDR2 from the germline V gene are LGHDT and YNNKEL (reference sequence). CDR3 nucleotide sequence: TGTGCCAGCAGCGCCCGGAGTTTCACTGAAGCTTTCTTT. It translates to CASSARSFTEAFF.

This clonotype was observed at least ten times. This sequence joins TRBV3-1 and TRBJ2-1; 14 bases agree with TRBD2. The CDR3 spans 17 residues. With 3 bases clipped from V and 7 bases from J, the junction kept 8 bases outside the gene matches. Germline CDR1 and CDR2: LGHDT and YNNKEL (reference sequence). CDR3 bases: TGTGCCAGCAGCCACCCCGGCGGGACTAGCGGGAGTAATGAGCAGTTCTTC. This translates into CASSHPGGTSGSNEQFF.

The sample holds one count of this clonotype. This chain connects TRBV3-1 to TRBJ2-1, with D possibly matching TRBD2 (6 bases). CDR1 and CDR2 from the germline V gene are LGHDT and YNNKEL (reference sequence). The V end was cut by 0 bases, the J end by 1 base, with 7 bases between. This CDR3 spans 15 amino acids. CDR3 residues: CASSQDGGSYNEQFF. CDR3 nucleotide sequence: TGTGCCAGCAGCCAAGATGGAGGGTCCTACAATGAGCAGTTCTTC.

This clonotype was observed at least ten times. This rearrangement joins TRBV11-2 to TRBJ1-6; 7 positions agree with TRBD1. The CDR3 has 15 amino acids. Germline trimming cut 5 bases from V and 10 bases from J; bases unmatched to any gene: 11. Germline CDR1 reads SGHAT; CDR2 reads FQNNGV. The CDR3 DNA sequence: TGTGCCAGCAGCATAATACAGGGGTCCGGCTCACCCCTCCACTTT. Protein: CASSIIQGSGSPLHF.

The V call is TRBV5-1, the J call TRBJ2-1; the D gene is possibly TRBD2 (5 bases). The CDR3 has 14 amino acids. V lost 1 base to trimming and J lost 7 bases, with 12 bases between them. The germline CDR1 and CDR2 sequences are SGHRS and YFSETQ. The CDR3 nucleotides are TGCGCCAGCAGCTTGAAGCCTCCGGGAAATGAGCAGTTCTTC. This codes for CASSLKPPGNEQFF.

This clonotype came up a few times. The gene calls are TRBV15 and TRBJ1-2; 11 positions agree with TRBD1. The CDR3 sequence is 14 residues long. Germline V gene sequence: CDR1 LNHNV, CDR2 YYDKDF (reference sequence). The V and J ends lost 3 bases and 5 bases, in that order; junction bases with no gene match: 2. The CDR3 nucleotides are TGTGCCACCAGCAGGGACAGGGGGCAATATGGCTACACCTTC. Its translation is CATSRDRGQYGYTF.

This chain joins TRBV10-2 and TRBJ2-3; 11 bases align to TRBD2. Germline V gene data show CDR1 as WSHSY and CDR2 as SAAADI. The CDR3 has 17 residues. Trimming cost V 2 bases and J 0 bases; bases outside gene matches: 4. The CDR3 DNA reads TGCGCCAGCAGTGAGGGGGCTAGCGGGAGGAGCACAGATACGCAGTATTTT. Its translation is CASSEGASGRSTDTQYF.

The chain employs TRBV28 and TRBJ1-1, with a tentative D call TRBD1 (5 bases). V lost 2 bases and J 10 bases, leaving 11 bases between the germline ends. The CDR3 extends over 12 amino acids. Per germline, CDR1 MDHEN and CDR2 SYDVKM. CDR3 in amino acids: CASSLAGRVAFF. CDR3 sequence (DNA): TGTGCCAGCAGTTTAGCGGGCAGGGTAGCTTTCTTT.

There are many counts of this clonotype. The rearrangement uses TRBV28 and TRBJ1-4; 10 bases are shared with TRBD1. The CDR3 runs to 19 residues. Germline lookup yields CDR1 MDHEN and CDR2 SYDVKM. The trim removed 5 bases at V and 0 bases at J, leaving 12 bases unmatched. The DNA of the CDR3 is TGTGCCAGCAGTCCCCCAGGACAGGGGGGATATGCAACTAATGAAAAACTGTTTTTT. It specifies CASSPPGQGGYATNEKLFF. The whole variable domain, filled in from reference TRBV28 and TRBJ1-4, reads DVKVTQSSRYLVKRTGEKVFLECVQDMDHENMFWYRQDPGLGLRLIYFSYDVKMKEKGDIPEGYSVSREKKERFSLILESASTNQTSMYLCASSPPGQGGYATNEKLFFGSGTQLSVL.

Turning to this clonotype: The CDR3 does not end in the conserved phenylalanine or tryptophan, so this is likely a read error. V usage is TRBV28 and J usage is TRBJ2-7, with D maybe TRBD2 (6 bases). This CDR3 region has 14 residues. The V end lost 3 bases, the J end lost 0 bases, and 9 bases lay between the germline ends. CDR1 is MDHEN, CDR2 SYDVKM, per germline. CDR3 coding DNA: TGTGCCAGCAGTTTTCGGGGGACCTCCTACGAGCAGTACCTC. Amino acid sequence: CASSFRGTSYEQYL.

The chain carries TRBV5-1 and TRBJ2-3, with 9 bases matching TRBD1. The V and J ends lost 4 bases and 0 bases, in that order; junction bases with no gene match: 6. Per the germline V gene, CDR1 is SGHRS and CDR2 is YFSETQ. CDR3 size: 16 residues. CDR3 DNA sequence: TGCGCCAGCAGCGAGGGACAGGGTTCTAGCACAGATACGCAGTATTTT. This sequence encodes CASSEGQGSSTDTQYF.